This T cell receptor beta chain was profiled in a study of blood T cell repertoires in COVID-19. The CDR3 is 17 residues long. CDR1 and CDR2 (germline): LGHNA, YSLEER. J gave up 12 bases and V 1 base, and 13 bases lay outside the gene matches. Study processing details: Reference gene primers were amplified, and this amplification served to estimate nucleated cell counts. TCRdb keeps only in-frame clones here, not all; method: immunoSEQ multiplex PCR. V and J calls and clone size are copied from that table; D and trimming were computed from the DNA. Of tens of thousands of clones listed, about 88% are singletons.

Sample: peripheral blood. This TCR was recovered from a woman between 65 and 79 years old in a cohort sampled during active COVID-19. The genes are TRBV4-3 and TRBJ2-1, with 12 bases that match TRBD2. The DNA for the CDR3 is TGCGCCAGCAGCCAAGGGGCCCGGACTAGCGGGAATTTCGGGCAGTTCTTC. This encodes CASSQGARTSGNFGQFF.